This T cell receptor (beta chain) was observed in a study of shared clonotypes between healthy human individuals. Background on the study: Contributing individuals were a couple of females and a few males aged 18 to 49.

Study outcomes and limitations: Investigators expected sequencing depth to affect clonotype sharing among donors.

Amplification in unsorted PBMC replicate PCRs started from around 300 ng DNA, which equals 30,000 to 35,000 T cell genomes. Unsorted PBMCs provided DNA that was sequenced on ten immunoSEQ deep assay plates. Sequencing used immunoSEQ multiplex PCR; TCRdb keeps in-frame clones, though not all of them. Of 400,000 to 600,000 clones listed, almost 80% were seen once; the top ten hold around an eighth. This CDR3 spans 15 amino acids. J gave up 4 bases and V 1 base, and 5 bases lay outside the gene matches. CDR1 and CDR2 (germline): SQVTM, ANQGSEA. Concerning this clone: Antigen specificity is unknown. Within the sample, other DNA sequences also encode this same CDR3.

Material for sequencing was PBMCs. The chain employs TRBV29-1 and TRBJ2-1; 9 nucleotides align to TRBD2. This receptor was identified in a woman between 40 and 55 years old in good health. Some clones in this sample may be carry-over from other donors' samples. This chain's CDR3 is CSVEVLAGLYNEQFF. CDR3 DNA sequence: TGCAGCGTTGAAGTGCTAGCGGGGTTGTACAATGAGCAGTTCTTC.